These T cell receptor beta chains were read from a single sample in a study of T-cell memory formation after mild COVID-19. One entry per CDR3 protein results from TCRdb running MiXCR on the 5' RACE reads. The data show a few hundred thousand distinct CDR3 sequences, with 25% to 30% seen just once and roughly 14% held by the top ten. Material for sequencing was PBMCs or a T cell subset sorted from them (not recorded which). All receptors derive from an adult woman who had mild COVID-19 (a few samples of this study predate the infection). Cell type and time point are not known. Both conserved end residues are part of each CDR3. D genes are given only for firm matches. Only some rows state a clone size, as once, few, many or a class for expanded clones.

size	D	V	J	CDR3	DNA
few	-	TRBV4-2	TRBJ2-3	CASSQQGADTQYF	TGTGCCAGCAGCCAGCAGGGAGCGGATACGCAGTATTTT
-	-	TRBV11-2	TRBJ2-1	CASSRVAADEQFF	TGTGCCAGCAGCCGTGTCGCGGCCGATGAGCAGTTCTTC
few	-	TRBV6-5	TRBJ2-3	CASSYPPGTQYF	TGTGCCAGCAGTTACCCACCTGGTACGCAGTATTTT
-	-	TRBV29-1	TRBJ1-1	CSVRNTEAFF	TGCAGCGTGCGGAACACTGAAGCTTTCTTT
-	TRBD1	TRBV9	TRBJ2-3	CASSPRTGEGDTQYF	TGTGCCAGCAGCCCCAGGACAGGGGAAGGCGATACGCAGTATTTT
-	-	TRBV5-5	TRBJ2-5	CASSLDFSQETQYF	TGTGCCAGCAGCTTGGACTTTTCTCAAGAGACCCAGTACTTC
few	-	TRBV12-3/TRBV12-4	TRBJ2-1	CASSFIGNEQFF	TGTGCCAGCAGTTTCATCGGGAATGAGCAGTTCTTC
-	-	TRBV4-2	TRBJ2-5	CASSETGQETQYF	TGTGCCAGCAGCGAGACAGGACAAGAGACCCAGTACTTC
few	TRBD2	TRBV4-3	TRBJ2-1	CASSLNPGLAGNEQFF	TGCGCCAGCAGCCTAAATCCGGGACTAGCGGGCAATGAGCAGTTCTTC
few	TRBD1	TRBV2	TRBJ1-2	CASSHDRGANYGYTF	TGTGCCAGCAGCCATGACAGGGGAGCTAACTATGGCTACACCTTC
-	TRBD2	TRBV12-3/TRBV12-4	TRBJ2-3	CASGGGSTDTQYF	TGTGCCAGCGGCGGGGGAAGCACAGATACGCAGTATTTT
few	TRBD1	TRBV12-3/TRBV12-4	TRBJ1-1	CASSLEGTVNTEAFF	TGTGCCAGCAGTTTAGAAGGGACAGTGAACACTGAAGCTTTCTTT
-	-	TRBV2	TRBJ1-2	CASSGIGQNYGYTF	TGTGCCAGCAGTGGGATTGGTCAGAACTATGGCTACACCTTC
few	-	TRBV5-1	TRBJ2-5	CASTPTEETQYF	TGCGCCAGCACCCCAACCGAAGAGACCCAGTACTTC
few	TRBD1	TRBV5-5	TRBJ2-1	CASSQPRGLSEQFF	TGTGCCAGCAGCCAACCCAGGGGGCTCAGTGAGCAGTTCTTC
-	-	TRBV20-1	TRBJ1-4	CSALLWRQGYEKLFF	TGCAGTGCTCTATTGTGGAGGCAGGGGTACGAAAAACTGTTTTTT
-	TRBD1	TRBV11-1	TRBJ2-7	CASSSDRGYYEQYF	TGTGCCAGCAGCTCCGACAGGGGGTACTACGAGCAGTACTTC
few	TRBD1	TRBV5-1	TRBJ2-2	CASSLTGTGVYTGELFF	TGCGCCAGCAGCTTGACCGGAACAGGGGTTTACACCGGGGAGCTGTTTTTT
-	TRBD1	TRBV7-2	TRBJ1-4	CASSLASGQNEKLFF	TGTGCCAGCAGCTTAGCGTCGGGACAGAATGAAAAACTGTTTTTT
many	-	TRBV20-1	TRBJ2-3	CSAEGVAQYF	TGCAGTGCTGAGGGCGTGGCGCAGTATTTT
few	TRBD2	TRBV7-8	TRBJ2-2	CASSLIRGGGATGELFF	TGTGCCAGCAGCTTAATCCGCGGCGGGGGGGCCACCGGGGAGCTGTTTTTT
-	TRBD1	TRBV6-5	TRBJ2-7	CASSGWPSGGEQYF	TGTGCCAGCAGTGGGTGGCCTTCAGGGGGAGAGCAGTACTTC
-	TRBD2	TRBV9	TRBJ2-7	CASSETSGVTYEQYF	TGTGCCAGCAGCGAGACTAGCGGGGTGACCTACGAGCAGTACTTC
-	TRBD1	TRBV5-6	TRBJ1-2	CASSFNRDSEDYTF	TGTGCCAGCAGCTTTAACCGGGACAGCGAAGACTACACCTTC
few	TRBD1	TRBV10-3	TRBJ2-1	CAISDPGTGAGDEQFF	TGTGCCATCAGTGACCCGGGGACAGGGGCTGGGGATGAGCAGTTCTTC
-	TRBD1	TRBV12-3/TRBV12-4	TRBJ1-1	CASSSDRERNTEAFF	TGTGCCAGCAGTTCGGACAGGGAACGTAACACTGAAGCTTTCTTT
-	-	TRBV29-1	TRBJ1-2	CSVEPQTSTNYGYTF	TGCAGCGTTGAACCCCAAACATCCACTAACTATGGCTACACCTTC
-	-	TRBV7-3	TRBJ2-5	CASLLTQYF	TGTGCCAGCTTGTTGACCCAGTACTTC
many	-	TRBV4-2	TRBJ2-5	CASSQDLGGGAETQYF	TGTGCCAGCAGCCAAGATCTCGGAGGCGGGGCCGAGACCCAGTACTTC
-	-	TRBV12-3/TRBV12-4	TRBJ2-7	CASSQGRAATYEQYF	TGTGCCAGCAGTCAGGGTCGGGCAGCTACCTACGAGCAGTACTTC
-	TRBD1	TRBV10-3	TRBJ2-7	CAISNPGTGSSYEQYF	TGTGCCATCAGTAACCCCGGGACAGGGAGCTCCTACGAGCAGTACTTC
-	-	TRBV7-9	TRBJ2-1	CASSPAEGRAYNEQFF	TGTGCCAGCAGTCCCGCGGAGGGCAGGGCCTACAATGAGCAGTTCTTC
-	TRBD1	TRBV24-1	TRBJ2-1	CATSAGGTGSYNEQFF	TGTGCCACCAGTGCAGGAGGGACAGGGTCCTACAATGAGCAGTTCTTC
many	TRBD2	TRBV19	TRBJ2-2	CASIQTGLAGVTGELFF	TGTGCCAGTATTCAAACGGGACTAGCGGGAGTCACCGGGGAGCTGTTTTTT
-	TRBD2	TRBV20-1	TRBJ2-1	CSARLAGGYNEQFF	TGCAGTGCTAGACTAGCGGGGGGGTACAATGAGCAGTTCTTC
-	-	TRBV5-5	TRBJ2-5	CASSLGPLGETQYF	TGTGCCAGCAGCTTGGGTCCTCTAGGGGAGACCCAGTACTTC
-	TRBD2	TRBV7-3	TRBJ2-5	CASSLTGTTGGETQYF	TGTGCCAGCAGCTTAACCGGGACTACCGGAGGGGAGACCCAGTACTTC
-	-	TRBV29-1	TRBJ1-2	CSVEMGGRGYTF	TGCAGCGTTGAAATGGGGGGGAGAGGCTACACCTTC
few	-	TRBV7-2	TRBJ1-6	CASSLGQGRNSPLHF	TGTGCCAGCAGCTTAGGTCAGGGACGCAATTCACCCCTCCACTTT